A selection of T cell receptor beta chains follows, all from one sample in a study of T cells in Graves' hyperthyroidism and ophthalmopathy. TCRdb independently ran MiXCR on the multiplex PCR reads; one entry per CDR3 protein. Of 700,000 to 950,000 distinct CDR3 sequences detected, roughly 32% appear once; the ten largest clones hold 30% to 40%. The sequencing input was blood. The receptors originated from a woman aged 35 to 49 with Graves' hyperthyroidism. CDR3s include the opening cysteine and the closing phenylalanine or tryptophan. A D gene is named only where the DNA matches it firmly. Some rows have no size entry. The others give once, few or many, or a class for an expanded clone.

j_call	clone_size	v_call	d_call	cdr3_aa	cdr3_nt
TRBJ2-3	.	TRBV2	.	CASSEPSTDTQYF	TGTGCCAGCAGTGAACCCAGTACAGATACGCAGTATTTT
TRBJ2-7	few	TRBV20-1	TRBD1	CSTETGESYEQYF	TGCAGTACCGAGACAGGGGAATCCTACGAGCAGTACTTC
TRBJ1-1	.	TRBV6-2/TRBV6-3	.	CASSSGPREAFF	TGTGCCAGCAGTTCGGGACCGCGCGAAGCTTTCTTT
TRBJ1-6	.	TRBV6-5	.	CASSYSATGHDNSPLHF	TGTGCCAGCAGTTACTCTGCCACTGGGCATGATAATTCACCCCTCCACTTT
TRBJ1-5	few	TRBV7-2	TRBD1	CASSSRTGGDQPQHF	TGTGCCAGCAGCTCCCGGACAGGGGGCGATCAGCCCCAGCATTTT
TRBJ2-7	few	TRBV29-1	TRBD1	CSVGGTGLTAQYF	TGCAGCGTTGGTGGGACAGGGTTAACCGCGCAGTACTTC
TRBJ2-2	.	TRBV6-5	TRBD1	CASSFKAGGRGELFF	TGTGCCAGCAGTTTTAAGGCAGGGGGCAGGGGGGAGCTGTTTTTT
TRBJ1-1	.	TRBV6-5	.	CASSYSEQTEAFF	TGTGCCAGCAGTTACTCTGAGCAGACTGAAGCTTTCTTT
TRBJ1-3	many	TRBV2	.	CASSRQNIGNTIYF	TGTGCCAGCAGTCGACAGAATATCGGAAACACCATATATTTT
TRBJ2-6	.	TRBV29-1	.	CSVARDSGANVLTF	TGCAGCGTTGCCCGGGACTCTGGGGCCAACGTCCTGACTTTC
TRBJ1-1	.	TRBV10-2	TRBD1	CASSLPWTGRNTEAFF	TGTGCCAGCAGCCTCCCGTGGACAGGGAGGAACACTGAAGCTTTCTTT
TRBJ2-2	many	TRBV29-1	TRBD1	CSVEVGQGWNTGELFF	TGCAGCGTTGAAGTCGGACAGGGGTGGAACACCGGGGAGCTGTTTTTT
TRBJ2-3	.	TRBV2	.	CASSADGDTQYF	TGTGCCAGCTCGGCAGACGGAGATACGCAGTATTTT
TRBJ1-2	.	TRBV2	.	CASAGANYGYTF	TGTGCCAGCGCGGGAGCTAACTATGGCTACACCTTC
TRBJ1-4	many	TRBV6-5	TRBD1	CASSPTGTGNEKLFF	TGTGCCAGCAGTCCGACCGGGACAGGGAATGAAAAACTGTTTTTT
TRBJ2-7	.	TRBV10-2	.	CARQGGISYEQYF	TGCGCCAGGCAGGGGGGGATCTCCTACGAGCAGTACTTC
TRBJ2-7	.	TRBV20-1	TRBD2	CSARDSSGGAYEQYF	TGCAGTGCTAGAGATTCCAGCGGGGGCGCCTACGAGCAGTACTTC
TRBJ1-3	.	TRBV4-2	.	CASSQDWRGTSSGNTIYF	TGTGCCAGCAGCCAAGATTGGCGGGGGACGAGCTCTGGAAACACCATATATTTT
TRBJ2-7	.	TRBV4-1	.	CASSQDRGIPYEQYF	TGCGCCAGCAGCCAAGATCGGGGGATCCCCTACGAGCAGTACTTC
TRBJ1-3	.	TRBV7-2	.	CASSLGASIGSGNTIYF	TGTGCCAGCAGCTTAGGGGCCTCGATAGGCTCTGGAAACACCATATATTTT
TRBJ2-1	once	TRBV24-1	.	CATSDWSDNEQFF	TGTGCCACCAGTGATTGGTCGGACAATGAGCAGTTCTTC
TRBJ1-1	many	TRBV3-1	.	CASSQVDTSEAFF	TGTGCCAGCAGCCAAGTGGACACAAGTGAAGCTTTCTTT
TRBJ2-7	once	TRBV25-1	TRBD2	CAPTSGGSYEQYF	TGTGCCCCAACTAGCGGGGGCTCCTACGAGCAGTACTTC
TRBJ1-4	.	TRBV6-5	.	CASSHDKAGEKLFF	TGTGCCAGCAGTCACGACAAGGCCGGCGAAAAACTGTTTTTT
TRBJ2-7	.	TRBV12-3/TRBV12-4	.	CASSVLHSSYEQYF	TGTGCCAGCAGTGTCCTTCATAGCTCCTACGAGCAGTACTTC
TRBJ1-6	few	TRBV6-4	.	CASREQGTNNSPLHF	TGTGCCAGCAGGGAGCAAGGGACGAATAATTCACCCCTCCACTTT
TRBJ1-3	.	TRBV5-1	.	CASSLVPGEANTIYF	TGCGCCAGCAGCTTGGTACCAGGGGAGGCAAACACCATATATTTT
TRBJ2-2	.	TRBV6-5	.	CASAVNTGELFF	TGTGCCAGCGCAGTAAACACCGGGGAGCTGTTTTTT
TRBJ2-2	.	TRBV6-6	.	CASSYGLAGELFF	TGTGCCAGCAGTTACGGGTTGGCCGGGGAGCTGTTTTTT
TRBJ2-5	.	TRBV10-2	.	CASTQGGRGQETQYF	TGTGCCAGCACCCAGGGAGGACGGGGGCAAGAGACCCAGTACTTC
TRBJ1-6	many	TRBV12-3/TRBV12-4	.	CASSAGLGRSPLHF	TGTGCCAGCAGTGCCGGTTTAGGGCGTTCACCCCTCCACTTT
TRBJ1-2	many	TRBV2	.	CASRSNSGGLGYTF	TGTGCCAGCAGATCAAATTCGGGGGGCCTAGGCTACACCTTC
TRBJ2-5	many	TRBV15	.	CATSRDRGQETQYF	TGTGCCACCAGCAGAGATCGGGGTCAAGAGACCCAGTACTTC
TRBJ1-4	.	TRBV20-1	.	CNARLPQFNEKLFF	TGCAATGCTAGGTTGCCGCAGTTTAATGAAAAACTGTTTTTT
TRBJ1-3	.	TRBV12-3/TRBV12-4	.	CASVQGPGNTIYF	TGTGCCAGCGTACAGGGCCCTGGAAACACCATATATTTT
TRBJ1-2	.	TRBV7-9	TRBD1	CASSFPGQGEGGYTF	TGTGCCAGCAGCTTTCCGGGACAGGGGGAGGGTGGCTACACCTTC
TRBJ1-4	.	TRBV10-3	.	CAISGRAAATNEKLFF	TGTGCCATCAGTGGCCGGGCCGCAGCAACTAATGAAAAACTGTTTTTT
TRBJ2-5	.	TRBV5-1	TRBD2	CASSLGLAKETQYF	TGCGCCAGCAGCTTGGGACTAGCCAAAGAGACCCAGTACTTC
TRBJ2-5	many	TRBV29-1	.	CSVVSGETQYF	TGCAGCGTTGTCAGTGGAGAGACCCAGTACTTC
TRBJ2-2	few	TRBV2	TRBD2	CASSEGLATNTGELFF	TGTGCCAGCAGTGAGGGACTAGCGACGAACACCGGGGAGCTGTTTTTT
TRBJ2-2	few	TRBV5-1	.	CASESAVLGNTGELFF	TGCGCCAGCGAAAGCGCTGTCCTGGGTAACACCGGGGAGCTGTTTTTT
TRBJ1-3	few	TRBV30	TRBD1	CALDRDYSGNTIYF	TGTGCCTTGGACAGGGATTACTCTGGAAACACCATATATTTT
TRBJ1-1	many	TRBV12-3/TRBV12-4	.	CASSSEGTEAFF	TGTGCCAGCAGCTCGGAGGGGACGGAAGCTTTCTTT
TRBJ2-2	.	TRBV10-3	TRBD1	CAIRRDRDGELFF	TGTGCCATCAGGAGGGACAGGGACGGGGAGCTGTTTTTT
TRBJ1-2	many	TRBV7-9	TRBD1	CASSTSYRGGYYGYTF	TGTGCCAGCAGCACCTCTTACAGGGGAGGGTACTATGGCTACACCTTC
TRBJ2-6	.	TRBV12-3/TRBV12-4	.	CASSPVEGANVLTF	TGTGCCAGCAGCCCGGTTGAGGGGGCCAACGTCCTGACTTTC
TRBJ1-6	many	TRBV6-5	.	CASSYLGEGNSPLHF	TGTGCCAGCAGTTACCTGGGGGAAGGCAATTCACCCCTCCACTTT
TRBJ2-7	.	TRBV11-1	TRBD2	CASRTGLAGGWGEQYF	TGTGCCAGCAGAACGGGACTAGCGGGGGGCTGGGGGGAGCAGTACTTC
TRBJ1-4	once	TRBV29-1	TRBD1	CSASDRGHLANEKLLF	TGCAGCGCCTCGGACAGGGGGCATTTGGCTAATGAAAAACTGCTTTTT
TRBJ2-5	.	TRBV20-1	TRBD2	CSAMGLAGGRVKETQYF	TGCAGTGCTATGGGGCTAGCGGGGGGCCGAGTCAAAGAGACCCAGTACTTC
TRBJ1-2	.	TRBV7-2	.	CASTPGSGNYGYTF	TGTGCCAGCACCCCAGGGTCGGGGAACTATGGCTACACCTTC
TRBJ1-1	.	TRBV28	.	CASSGGPGTEAFF	TGTGCCAGCAGTGGTGGTCCGGGGACTGAAGCTTTCTTT
TRBJ1-1	.	TRBV25-1	.	CAYGRGNTGAFF	TGTGCTTATGGCAGGGGAAACACTGGAGCTTTCTTT
TRBJ1-5	.	TRBV10-2	.	CATAGNSNQPQHF	TGCGCCACCGCAGGGAATAGCAATCAGCCCCAGCATTTT